The following is a T cell receptor beta chain sequence with its context. These data come from a study of blood T cells in healthy people across ages. A second PCR of 7 to 11 cycles used a sample-barcoded 5' primer and a J-beta primer mix. Each cDNA molecule carried a tag from a template-switch adaptor that contained 12 random nucleotides. Every individual sample yielded 3 million or more paired-end reads (each containing CDR3). MiXCR, run by TCRdb on the 5' RACE reads, gives a single entry per CDR3 protein. The sample shows under 2,000,000 distinct CDR3 sequences, roughly 49% of them seen only once. This CDR3 region has 14 residues. From germline, CDR1 is KGHDR and CDR2 SFDVKD. Trimming removed 4 bases from V and 3 bases from J, with 11 bases in between.

The sample taken for sequencing was blood. The TCR comes from a woman aged 40 to 50 in good health. The rearrangement links TRBV24-1 to TRBJ1-2; D is possibly TRBD1 (5 bases). The CDR3 here is CATSERGGDYGYTF. CDR3 bases: TGTGCCACCAGTGAAAGGGGCGGGGACTATGGCTACACCTTC.